This T cell receptor (beta chain) was recovered during a study of cytomegalovirus exposure and HLA in healthy donors. Vbeta (60) and Jbeta (13) primers were used in the PCR. The table came from immunoSEQ multiplex PCR; TCRdb's copy has only in-frame clones and leaves some out. The sample contains about 200,000 clones, 70% to 85% of which appear only once. The CDR3 has 14 residues. V lost 6 bases and J lost 3, with 12 bases in between. The germline V gene encodes CDR1 WSHSY and CDR2 SAAADI. Study-wide results and caveats: A few chains tied to CMV proved CMV antigen-specific in vitro. A missense variant in DCLRE1C was later tied to TCR beta V- and J-gene trimming. In a later analysis, approximately 15,000 TCR beta sequences were associated with HLA alleles at 0.05 false discovery rate.

To note about this clone: As yet, its antigen is unknown.

This clonotype was obtained from a girl aged 2 to 9 in good health and CMV-seronegative. V is TRBV10-2 and J is TRBJ2-1; D unclear. Sample: PBMCs. The CDR3: CASRGSGHYNEQFF. The CDR3 nucleotides read TGCGCCAGCAGGGGTAGTGGGCACTACAATGAGCAGTTCTTC.